This T cell receptor (beta chain) was captured in a study of cytomegalovirus exposure and HLA in healthy donors. Overall study findings and caveats: An observed cluster of highly shared sequence variants was recorded as a likely sequencing artifact. Overall, some 160 TCR beta chains were annotated as cytomegalovirus-associated. The authors excluded some V segments, including TRBV6-2 and TRBV6-3, as indistinguishable.

Germline V gene sequence: CDR1 SGHRS, CDR2 YFSETQ. The CDR3 runs 14 residues. With V trimmed by 2 bases and J by 1 base, 2 bases remained unmatched. 13 Jbeta primers and 60 Vbeta primers were used for the PCR. Using immunoSEQ multiplex PCR, the repertoire was profiled, and TCRdb retains in-frame clones only, with some absent. The sample contains about 140,000 clones, approximately 79% of which appear only once. Note on this clone: The antigen remains undetermined.

The rearrangement joins TRBV5-1 to TRBJ1-1; 7 positions match TRBD1. This receptor was identified in a woman in her 50s in good health and CMV-seropositive. Specimen: PBMCs. In DNA, the CDR3 is TGCGCCAGCAGCTTACAGGGGCCGAACACTGAAGCTTTCTTT. As protein: CASSLQGPNTEAFF.